This TCR beta chain originates from a study of blood T cell repertoires in COVID-19. Sequencing used immunoSEQ multiplex PCR; TCRdb keeps in-frame clones, though not all of them. The sample holds roughly 400,000 clones, roughly nine tenths seen once. Germline CDR1 reads GTSNPN; CDR2 reads SVGIG (reference sequence). The V end was cut by 4 bases, the J end by 0 bases, with 10 bases between. This CDR3 region has 15 residues. Participants, about 18 to 90 years old, spanned around 25 US areas. Cohorts were determined from participant-reported clinical history. The TCR was taken from a woman aged 40 to 50 who had been exposed to COVID-19. Source material: PBMCs or T cells enriched from blood (not recorded which). The V and J genes are TRBV30 and TRBJ2-6, with D perhaps matching TRBD2 (6 bases). CDR3 loop: CAWTPRGSGANVLTF. The CDR3 DNA follows: TGTGCCTGGACCCCGCGGGGCTCTGGGGCCAACGTCCTGACTTTC. The full variable domain, rest sourced from reference TRBV30 and TRBJ2-6, is SQTIHQWPATLVQPVGSPLSLECTVEGTSNPNLYWYRQAAGRGLQLLFYSVGIGQISSEVPQNLSASRPQDRQFILSSKKLLLSDSGFYLCAWTPRGSGANVLTFGAGSRLTVL.